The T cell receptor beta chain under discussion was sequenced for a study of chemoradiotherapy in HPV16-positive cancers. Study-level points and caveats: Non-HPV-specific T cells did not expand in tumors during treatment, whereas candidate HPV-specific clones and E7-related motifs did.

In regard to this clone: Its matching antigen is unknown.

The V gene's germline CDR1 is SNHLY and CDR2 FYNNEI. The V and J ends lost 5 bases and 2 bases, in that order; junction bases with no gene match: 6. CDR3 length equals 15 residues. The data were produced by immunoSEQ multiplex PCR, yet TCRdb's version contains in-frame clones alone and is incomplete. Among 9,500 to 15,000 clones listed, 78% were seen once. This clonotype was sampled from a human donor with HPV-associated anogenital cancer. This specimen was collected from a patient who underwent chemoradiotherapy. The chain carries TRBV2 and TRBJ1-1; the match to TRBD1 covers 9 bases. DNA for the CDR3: TGTGCCAGCAGTTTTAACAGGGGGCGTAACACTGAAGCTTTCTTT. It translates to CASSFNRGRNTEAFF. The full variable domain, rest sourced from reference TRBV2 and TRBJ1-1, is EPEVTQTPSHQVTQMGQEVILRCVPISNHLYFYWYRQILGQKVEFLVSFYNNEISEKSEIFDDQFSVERPDGSNFTLKIRSTKLEDSAMYFCASSFNRGRNTEAFFGQGTRLTVV.